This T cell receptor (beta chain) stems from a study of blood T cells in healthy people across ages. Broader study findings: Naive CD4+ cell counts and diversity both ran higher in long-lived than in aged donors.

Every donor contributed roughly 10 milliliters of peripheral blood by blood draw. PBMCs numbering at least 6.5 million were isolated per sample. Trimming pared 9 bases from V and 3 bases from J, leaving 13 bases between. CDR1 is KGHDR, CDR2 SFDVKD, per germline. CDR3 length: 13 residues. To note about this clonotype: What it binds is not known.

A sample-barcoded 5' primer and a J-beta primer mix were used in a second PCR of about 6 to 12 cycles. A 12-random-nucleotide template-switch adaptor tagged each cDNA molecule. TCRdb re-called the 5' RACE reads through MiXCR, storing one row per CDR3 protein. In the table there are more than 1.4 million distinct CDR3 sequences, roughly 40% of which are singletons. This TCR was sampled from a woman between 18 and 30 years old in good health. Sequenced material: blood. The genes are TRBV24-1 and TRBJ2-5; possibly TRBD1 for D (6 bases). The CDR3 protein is CATSWTDEETQYF. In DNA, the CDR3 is TGTGCCACCTCCTGGACAGATGAAGAGACCCAGTACTTC.